This TCR beta chain was sequenced during a study of blood T cell repertoires in COVID-19. Study details: T cells, B-cell-depleted T cells, or PBMCs provided the cDNA or gDNA that served as material.

This clone was seen once. Deletions cut 5 bases from V and 4 bases from J, with 15 bases between. The CDR3 length is 15 residues. Per the germline V gene, CDR1 is MDHEN and CDR2 is SYDVKM. As originally analysed: Counts of nucleated cells, estimated from reference gene primer amplification, were obtained. TCRdb keeps only in-frame clones here, not all; method: immunoSEQ multiplex PCR. V and J calls plus clone size are reproduced from that table; the DNA served to infer D and trimming. The table includes approximately 16,000 clones, around 89% detected once. The chain couples TRBV28 to TRBJ1-3; a weak D match, TRBD1 (5 bases). The sequence came from a human donor in a cohort sampled during active COVID-19. Source material: peripheral blood. In DNA, the CDR3 is TGTGCCAGCAGTCACCCAGGGTTTAGGGGAAACACCATATATTTT. Protein product: CASSHPGFRGNTIYF.